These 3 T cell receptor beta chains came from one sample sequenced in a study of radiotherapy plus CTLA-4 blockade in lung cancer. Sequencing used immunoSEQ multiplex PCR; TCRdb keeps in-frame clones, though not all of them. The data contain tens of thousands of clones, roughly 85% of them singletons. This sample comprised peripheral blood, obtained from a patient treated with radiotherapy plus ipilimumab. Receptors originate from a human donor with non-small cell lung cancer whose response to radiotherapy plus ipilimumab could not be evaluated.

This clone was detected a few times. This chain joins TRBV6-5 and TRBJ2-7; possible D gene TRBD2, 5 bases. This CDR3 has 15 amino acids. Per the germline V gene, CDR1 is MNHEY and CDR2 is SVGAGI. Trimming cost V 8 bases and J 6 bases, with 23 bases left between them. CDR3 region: CASSRNRQEGGEQYF. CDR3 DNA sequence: TGTGCCAGCTCCCGAAACCGCCAGGAAGGAGGCGAGCAGTACTTC.

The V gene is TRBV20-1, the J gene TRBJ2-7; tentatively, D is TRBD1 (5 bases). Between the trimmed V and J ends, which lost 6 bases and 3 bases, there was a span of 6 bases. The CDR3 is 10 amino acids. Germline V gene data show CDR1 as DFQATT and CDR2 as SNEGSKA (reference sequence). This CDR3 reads CSADSYEQYF. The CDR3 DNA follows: TGCAGTGCCGACAGCTACGAGCAGTACTTC.

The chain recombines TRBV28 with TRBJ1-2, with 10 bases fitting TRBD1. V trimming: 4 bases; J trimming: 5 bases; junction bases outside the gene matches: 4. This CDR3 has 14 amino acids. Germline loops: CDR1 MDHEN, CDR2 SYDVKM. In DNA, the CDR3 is TGTGCCAGCAGTTGGGGACAGGGGAGATATGGCTACACCTTC. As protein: CASSWGQGRYGYTF.